This TCR beta chain comes out of a study of molecular identifiers for immune sequencing clone quantification. Broader study findings: Identical barcode-sharing TCR molecules could lead to underestimated sizes for highly expanded clones. Spiked Jurkat TCR RNA equivalent to one cell was reportedly detectable in about a million naive cells.

To note about this clonotype: Its antigen is as yet unknown. Possible read error: a much larger clone is one base away.

Naive CD8 libraries were made from roughly 20,000 to 1,000,000 sorted cells, and they used 10%, 30% or 50% RNA. Previously described methods with listed TCR primers produced the bulk TCR libraries. TCRdb used MiXCR to reprocess the PCR reads, holding one entry per CDR3 protein. The sample shows roughly 320,000 distinct CDR3 sequences, about 22% of them seen only once. Sequenced sample: naive CD8+ T cells from blood, with Jurkat cell RNA spiked in. The subset here: FACS-sorted CD8+CD4-CCR7+CD45RA+ naive T cells. This TCR came from a human donor in good health. Some libraries in this study had Jurkat cell RNA spiked in.

The CDR3 reads CASTTSGAKAFF. The CDR3 DNA is TGTGCCAGCACCACGTCAGGTGCTAAAGCTTTCTTT. The rearrangement links TRBV6-2 or TRBV6-3 to TRBJ1-1, with D unclear. CDR3 length: 12 amino acids. Germline lookup yields CDR1 MNHEY and CDR2 SVGEGT. The ends were cut back, 7 bases at V and 9 bases at J, with 15 bases in the middle.